The sequence of this TCR beta chain was determined in a study of siplizumab effects on memory and regulatory T cells (dated by TCRdb to about 2019). In terms of the full investigation: The effect of the anti-CD2 antibody siplizumab on alloreactive T-cell subsets was examined in allogeneic mixed lymphocyte reactions constructed from human PBMCs. What the authors observed across the whole study: No functional confirmation was obtained for the suppressive function of proliferating Tregs from siplizumab cultures. About 75-97% of proliferating CD4+ or CD8+ clones could not be given a naive or memory phenotype. Greater diversity appeared to be present in unstimulated naive T cells than in memory T cells, and a substantial contribution to the alloresponse seemed to be made by naive cells. Among mappable alloreactive CD4+ clones, an average Treg-derived fraction of 68.8% was observed with siplizumab, compared with roughly 28% in control reactions. Siplizumab significantly lowered the cumulative frequency of alloreactive sequences that could be traced to unstimulated CD4+ memory T cells. Sequences below about 10^-5 frequency were poorly captured, so only a minor fraction of alloreactive clones could be mapped to unstimulated subsets.

To prepare the library, the immunoSEQ multiplex PCR assay was applied. Some 9.9 x 10^4 TCR templates per sample were assayed by the deep sequencing platform. Genomic DNA extracted from sorted T cells was the material used for TCRbeta CDR3 sequencing. The source study handled its data this way. Clonal analysis of TCRbeta CDR3 data was done in the R programming language. Alloreactive CD4+ and CD8+ clones were defined by comparing unstimulated samples with post-reaction CFSE-low samples. Regulatory or non-regulatory origin was assigned to alloreactive CD4+ clones by matching of sequences to sorted unstimulated Treg and non-Treg repertoires. TCRdb stores this immuneACCESS table with in-frame sequences only. Part of the clones is absent; in the studies checked, under half of the shortfall reflects unresolved V genes, and no reason is known for the rest. V and J calls and clone size are those listed in that table; D and trimming were worked out from the DNA. This sample comprises roughly 100,000 clones, 92% of them detected only once. Approximately 12% of the sample goes to the ten largest clones.

As regards this clone: Its antigen is not yet known. Base-call qualities are not available, and no considerably larger clone is one nucleotide away.

Sorted unstimulated T cells and proliferating T cells recovered from mixed lymphocyte reactions were subjected to TCRbeta CDR3 sequencing. Fresh whole blood from approximately 11 HLA-typed healthy donors served as the source for isolating PBMCs. To map where alloreactive clones came from, unstimulated CD4+ non-regulatory T cells were FACS-sorted. Per the germline V gene, SNHLY is the CDR1 and FYNNEI is the CDR2. The V end gives up 0 bases and the J end 7 bases, leaving 14 bases in the junction not matched to a gene. The CDR3 holds 18 amino acids from the cysteine to the phenylalanine. Of all the DNA, just the CDR3 is kept, 54 bases in frame from base 1.

Sequencing was carried out using non-Treg CD4+ T cells sorted from blood. The intended sense of this specimen's cell subset or site label: FACS-sorted unstimulated CD4+ non-regulatory T cells. The rearrangement joined TRBV2 to TRBJ1-4; 7 middle bases align to TRBD1. The origin of this receptor is a human donor in good health. The DNA sequence reads TGTGCCAGCAGTGAAGCGCTTCCAGGGGGGCCAGGGGGTGAAAAACTGTTTTTT. Its protein is CASSEALPGGPGGEKLFF.